One and the same sample provided the 17 T cell receptor beta chains below, sequenced in a study of cytomegalovirus exposure and HLA in healthy donors. The primer mix had 60 Vbeta and 13 Jbeta primers. Repertoires were generated with immunoSEQ multiplex PCR, while TCRdb's copy carries only in-frame clones and drops some. The sample lists about 170,000 clones; 70% to 90% were seen once. The specimen sequenced was PBMCs. Receptors originate from a man aged 25-40 years in good health and CMV-seropositive.

V and J are TRBV10-3 and TRBJ1-4, with a tentative D call TRBD1 (6 bases). V was pared by 6 bases and J by 0 bases, with 11 bases between. This CDR3 has 15 amino acids. Germline CDR1 ENHRY, CDR2 SYGVKD. The chain's CDR3 is CAIREGGSTNEKLFF. The DNA for the CDR3 is TGTGCCATCAGAGAAGGGGGATCAACTAATGAAAAACTGTTTTTT.

The rearrangement joins TRBV27 to TRBJ2-1; perhaps TRBD2 as D (5 bases). CDR3 length: 15 residues. The germline gives CDR1 MNHEY, CDR2 SMNVEV (reference sequence). With 3 bases removed from V and 4 bases from J, the gap between germline ends came to 13 bases. CDR3 residues: CASSFSPRGYNEQFF. The CDR3 coding sequence is TGTGCCAGCAGTTTCTCCCCTCGGGGTTACAATGAGCAGTTCTTC.

The V gene is TRBV19, the J gene TRBJ1-3; no definite D call. Germline values: CDR1 LNHDA, CDR2 SQIVND (reference sequence). The germline V and J ends were trimmed by 2 bases and 0 bases, with 8 bases remaining between them. The CDR3 consists of 15 residues. CDR3 in DNA: TGTGCCAGTAGTATAATGACTCTCTCTGGAAACACCATATATTTT. Its translation: CASSIMTLSGNTIYF.

DNA of the CDR3: TGTGCCACCAGCACACCTAGGGAGCCCATGAGGGCTTTCTTT. Translation: CATSTPREPMRAFF. V gene TRBV15 combines with J gene TRBJ1-1; D call uncertain. The germline V gene has CDR1 LNHNV and CDR2 YYDKDF (reference sequence). Between the trimmed V and J ends, which lost 4 bases and 11 bases, there was a span of 20 bases. The CDR3 covers 14 residues.

The genes are TRBV11-3 and TRBJ2-2, with D possibly TRBD1 on 5 matching bases. Germline V gives CDR1 SGHNT, CDR2 YENEEA. The CDR3 sequence is 11 residues long. The ends were cut back, 7 bases at V and 8 bases at J, with 8 bases in the middle. The DNA of the CDR3 is TGTGCCAGCACTAAGGGGGGGGAGCTGTTTTTT. Translated: CASTKGGELFF. The full variable domain, its missing parts supplied by reference TRBV11-3 and TRBJ2-2, is EAGVVQSPRYKIIEKKQPVAFWCNPISGHNTLYWYLQNLGQGPELLIRYENEEAVDDSQLPKDRFSAERLKGVDSTLKIQPAELGDSAVYLCASTKGGELFFGEGSRLTVL.

The chain employs TRBV14 and TRBJ1-1; D unclear. The germline V gene encodes CDR1 SGHDN and CDR2 FVKESK. Trimming removed 0 bases at V and 1 base at J, with 9 bases between. The CDR3 has 15 residues. The CDR3 DNA is TGTGCCAGCAGCCAAGAAATGCGTAAGAACACTGAAGCTTTCTTT. Translation: CASSQEMRKNTEAFF.

Concerning this clone itself: A read error may account for a junction end that differs from germline. J is TRBJ2-7 and V is TRBV7-9; a weak D match, TRBD2 (5 bases). The CDR3 is made up of 16 amino acids. Germline V gives CDR1 SEHNR, CDR2 FQNEAQ (reference sequence). The CDR3 DNA reads TGTTCCAGCAGCTTTCGCCGATTCGGGATCTCCTACGAGCAGTACTTC. The encoded protein is CSSSFRRFGISYEQYF.

V gene TRBV6-5 combines with J gene TRBJ1-1; D possibly corresponds to TRBD1 (6 bases). CDR1 MNHEY and CDR2 SVGAGI come from the germline V gene. The V gene lost 0 bases and the J gene lost 3 bases, with 11 bases spanning the gap. The CDR3 contains 15 residues. This CDR3 is CASSYSGRGHTEAFF. CDR3 coding DNA: TGTGCCAGCAGTTACTCGGGCAGGGGTCACACTGAAGCTTTCTTT.

This clone has more than one count but fewer than ten. V gene TRBV6-5 combines with J gene TRBJ1-3, with D unresolved. Trimming removed 7 bases from V and 1 base from J, with 11 bases in between. Germline CDR1 is MNHEY and CDR2 is SVGAGI. This CDR3 is built from 14 residues. The CDR3 nucleotides read TGTGCCAGCACCCCCGGCGGGTCTGGAAACACCATATATTTT. This translates into CASTPGGSGNTIYF.

The genes are TRBV11-2 and TRBJ2-2; TRBD1 matches at 7 bases. J lost 0 bases, V lost 5 bases, and 15 bases had no gene match. Germline V lookup: CDR1 SGHAT, CDR2 FQNNGV. This CDR3 spans 19 amino acids. Here the CDR3 DNA reads TGTGCCAGCAGCCCCGCACCGGGACAGCCCTTAACGAACACCGGGGAGCTGTTTTTT. Translation gives CASSPAPGQPLTNTGELFF.

This chain joins TRBV11-3 and TRBJ2-5, with 8 bases fitting TRBD1. This CDR3 region has 17 residues. The trim removed 0 bases at V and 5 bases at J, leaving 11 bases unmatched. Germline-derived CDR1 and CDR2 are SGHNT and YENEEA. Written as DNA, the CDR3 is TGTGCCAGCAGCTTAGACGGCCCCGACAGGGGTACGGAGACCCAGTACTTC. Amino acids: CASSLDGPDRGTETQYF.

DNA of the CDR3: TGTGCCAGCTCACCACCGGACAGACTAGCCAAAAACATTCAGTACTTC. Its protein product is CASSPPDRLAKNIQYF. The rearrangement links TRBV18 to TRBJ2-4, with D maybe TRBD1 (6 bases). Trimming left V 0 bases short and J 0 bases short, with 9 bases between. Germline V gene sequence: CDR1 KGHSH, CDR2 LQKENI. The length of the CDR3 is 16 residues.

The chain has TRBV5-1 and TRBJ2-3, with a weak D call TRBD2 (5 bases). In germline, CDR1 is SGHRS, CDR2 YFSETQ. The CDR3 has 14 amino acids. The V and J ends lost 4 bases and 5 bases respectively, with 14 bases between them. The CDR3 loop is CASSARREGDTQYF. DNA for the CDR3: TGCGCCAGCAGCGCGAGGCGAGAGGGAGATACGCAGTATTTT.

The V and J genes are TRBV7-3 and TRBJ2-2; TRBD2 agrees at 10 bases. CDR3 size: 15 residues. Germline V gives CDR1 SGHTA, CDR2 FQGTGA. The ends lost 5 bases at V and 7 bases at J; junction bases unmatched: 7. CDR3 nucleotide sequence: TGTGCCAGCAGCCCTAGCGGGAGCTCGGACGGGGAGCTGTTTTTT. Translation: CASSPSGSSDGELFF. The full variable domain, in which reference TRBV7-3 and TRBJ2-2 provide the parts outside the CDR3, is GAGVSQTPSNKVTEKGKYVELRCDPISGHTALYWYRQSLGQGPEFLIYFQGTGAADDSGLPNDRFFAVRPEGSVSTLKIQRTERGDSAVYLCASSPSGSSDGELFFGEGSRLTVL.

This chain joins TRBV4-1 and TRBJ1-4; D is undetermined. CDR1 and CDR2 (germline): MGHRA, YSYEKL. This CDR3 is 15 amino acids long. V was cut by 3 bases and J by 4 bases, with 12 bases left in between. The CDR3 DNA reads TGCGCCAGCAGCCATAACTCACAGTTTAATGAAAAACTGTTTTTT. Translating it yields CASSHNSQFNEKLFF.

This clone was observed a few times. The chain recombines TRBV5-1 with TRBJ2-2, with 12 bases aligning to TRBD2. The CDR3 loop spans 15 amino acids. The junction had 2 bases not matched to a gene; V was cut back by 2 bases and J by 6 bases. Germline assignment: CDR1 SGHRS and CDR2 YFSETQ. CDR3 amino acids: CASSLLAGGPGELFF. The CDR3 nucleotides are TGCGCCAGCAGCTTACTAGCGGGAGGACCCGGGGAGCTGTTTTTT.

CDR3: CAISEPGGGRAFF. Written as DNA, the CDR3 is TGTGCCATCAGTGAGCCGGGGGGAGGGCGGGCTTTCTTT. The chain uses TRBV10-3 and TRBJ1-1; a weak D match, TRBD1 (5 bases). V was shortened by 2 bases and J by 11 bases, with 15 bases between the two germline ends. This CDR3 region has 13 residues. Germline CDR1 is ENHRY and CDR2 is SYGVKD.